This TCR beta chain was profiled in a study of Graves' ophthalmopathy and Graves' hyperthyroidism (dated by TCRdb to about 2018). Regarding the study in general: Peripheral blood was collected at initial diagnosis, prior to any treatment. To explore V-J signatures that distinguish ophthalmopathy from hyperthyroidism, a discovery set of 100 patients was enrolled, made up of 43 with ophthalmopathy and some 58 with stable hyperthyroidism. In total, some 140 blood samples were TCR-sequenced: 40 to 45 ophthalmopathy, 75 hyperthyroidism and approximately 17 hyperthyroidism-to-ophthalmopathy patients. The study used TCR beta repertoire signatures to distinguish Graves' ophthalmopathy from Graves' hyperthyroidism and to predict progression to ophthalmopathy. An independent validation cohort was composed of about 20 hyperthyroidism patients and over 15 patients who later progressed from hyperthyroidism to ophthalmopathy. Once sampling was done, hyperthyroidism patients were given methimazole at a starting dose of 30 mg daily, while ophthalmopathy patients were given high-dose intravenous methylprednisolone. T-cell repertoires of thyroid tissue and blood were compared in five or six hyperthyroidism patients. Overall study results and their limits: Among expanded thyroid clonotypes with frequency above 0.001, most also showed up in blood, which suggests that blood repertoires may reflect the thyroid immune response. In validation, the model predicted ophthalmopathy progression with about 64% sensitivity and around 72% specificity; roughly 11 predicted patients were CT-confirmed with GO in a median of 6.5 months. Sample size was not statistically predetermined, and group allocation was not concealed from the investigators. The 13-signature model separated ophthalmopathy from stable hyperthyroidism with 85% to 90% sensitivity and about 81% specificity in cross-validation, and 80%/75% in the test set.

For repertoire sequencing, TCR beta CDR3 regions were amplified from RNA transcripts. The first round was an RT-PCR using HTBI primers with the Qiagen OneStep RT-PCR kit, and this first round was followed by a second-round multiplex PCR, then size selection and purification. Libraries were sequenced on an Illumina HiSeq2000 using paired-end 100 bp reads. Under the source paper's analysis protocol: SOAPnuke was used to process the reads, removing any read that contained adapters or uncalled bases, had a mean Phred below 15, or lacked an exact match to the constant primer or identifier. High-quality paired reads were merged with COPE v1.2.5. Each unique nucleotide sequence was treated as a clonotype, and MiTCR v1.1 was used to align the clonotypes to the IMGT TRB V, D and J references. Analysis was restricted to V-J combinations with a frequency above 0.0001, which covered just over 98% of repertoires. A TCR clonal expansion and chaos score per V-J combination was defined as the ratio of F50 clonal expansion to chaos observed in the TCRdist matrix. Features were reduced by Welch's t-statistics and random forest to about a dozen V-J combinations, which fed a naive Bayes classifier. Thyroid-blood repertoire similarity was quantified with the Morisita-Horn index. TCRdb cleaned the public reads at Q25 with fastp, built clones with MiXCR and kept in-frame beta chains. When rows share a CDR3 protein, they turn into one entry using the most common DNA and genes. The V and J calls, along with clone size, are taken from TCRdb and not from the paper's own processing. For this sample the table gives about 700,000 distinct CDR3 sequences, of which over 40% were detected only once. Clones ranked in the top ten supply around 3.3% of the sample.

Details on this clonotype: Its target antigen remains unknown. This may be a read error: a much more frequent sequence differs by one nucleotide.

Ophthalmopathy patients were characterized by moderately to severely active disease, a Clinical Activity Score of at least 3, a NOSPECS grade of at least 4, and a disease duration under 3 months. Anyone with other autoimmune diseases, uncontrolled infections, pregnancy or lactation was excluded from the study. Clinical symptoms, serum thyroxine, TRAb, thyroid ultrasound and orbital computed tomography were used for diagnosis. PBMCs were isolated from 7.5 to 10 ml of fresh peripheral blood by Ficoll-Paque density gradient centrifugation. Trizol reagent was used to extract the total RNA, and its quality was then checked on an Agilent 2100 Bioanalyzer. The CDR3 covers 14 residues, taking in both the cysteine and the phenylalanine. Of the read, only the CDR3 DNA is kept; its 42 bases are in frame from base 1. The junction shows trimming of 10 bases on V and 4 bases on J, plus 19 bases between the germline ends. CDR1 and CDR2 are drawn from the germline V gene (reference sequence): LNHDA, SQIVND.

The chain joins TRBV19 to TRBJ1-2; the D gene is perhaps TRBD1, from 6 matching bases. The sample comprised peripheral blood. The receptor comes from an adult man with Graves' ophthalmopathy. The CDR3 protein sequence reads: CATSGRGPIYGYTF. The sequenced DNA: TGTGCCACCAGCGGGCGGGGGCCGATCTATGGCTACACCTTC. With the portions outside the CDR3 filled from the reference TRBV19 and TRBJ1-2 genes, the complete variable region becomes DGGITQSPKYLFRKEGQNVTLSCEQNLNHDAMYWYRQDPGQGLRLIYYSQIVNDFQKGDIAEGYSVSREKKESFPLTVTSAQKNPTAFYLCATSGRGPIYGYTFGSGTRLTVV.